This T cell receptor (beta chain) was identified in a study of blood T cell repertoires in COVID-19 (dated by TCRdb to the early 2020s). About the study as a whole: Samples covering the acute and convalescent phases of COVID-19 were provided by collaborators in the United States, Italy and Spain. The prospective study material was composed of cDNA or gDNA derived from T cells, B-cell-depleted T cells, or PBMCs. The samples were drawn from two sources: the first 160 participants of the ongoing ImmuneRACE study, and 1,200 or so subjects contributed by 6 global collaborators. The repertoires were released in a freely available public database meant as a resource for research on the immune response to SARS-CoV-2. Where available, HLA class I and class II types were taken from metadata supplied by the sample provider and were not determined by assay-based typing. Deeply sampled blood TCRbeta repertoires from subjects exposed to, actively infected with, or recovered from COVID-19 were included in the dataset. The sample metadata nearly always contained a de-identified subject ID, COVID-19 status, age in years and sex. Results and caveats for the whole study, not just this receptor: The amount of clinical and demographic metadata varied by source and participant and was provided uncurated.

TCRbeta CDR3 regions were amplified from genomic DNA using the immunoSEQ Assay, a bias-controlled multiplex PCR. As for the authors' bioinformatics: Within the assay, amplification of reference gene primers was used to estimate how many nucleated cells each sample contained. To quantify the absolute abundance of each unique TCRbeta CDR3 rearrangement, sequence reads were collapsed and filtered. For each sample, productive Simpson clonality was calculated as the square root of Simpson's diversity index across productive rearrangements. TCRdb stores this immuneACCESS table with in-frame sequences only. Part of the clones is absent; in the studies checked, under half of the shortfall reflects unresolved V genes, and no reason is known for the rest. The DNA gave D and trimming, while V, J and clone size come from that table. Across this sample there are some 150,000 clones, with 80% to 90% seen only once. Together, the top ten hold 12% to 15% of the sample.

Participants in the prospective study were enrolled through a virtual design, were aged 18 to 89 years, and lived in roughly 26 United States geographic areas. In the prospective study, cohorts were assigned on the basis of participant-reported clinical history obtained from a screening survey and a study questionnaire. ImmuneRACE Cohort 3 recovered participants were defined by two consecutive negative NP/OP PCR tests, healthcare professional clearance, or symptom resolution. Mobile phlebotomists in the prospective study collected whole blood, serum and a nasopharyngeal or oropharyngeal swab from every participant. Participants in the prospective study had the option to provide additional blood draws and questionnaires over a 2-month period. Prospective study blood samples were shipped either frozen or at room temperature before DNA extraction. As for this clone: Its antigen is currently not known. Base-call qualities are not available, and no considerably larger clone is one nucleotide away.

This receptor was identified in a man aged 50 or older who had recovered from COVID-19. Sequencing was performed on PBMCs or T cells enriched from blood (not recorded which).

The CDR3 in this case is CASKTGDQETQYF. The DNA reads TGCGCCAGCAAGACAGGGGACCAAGAGACCCAGTACTTC. Rearrangement joined TRBV5-1 to TRBJ2-5, with 8 central nucleotides matching TRBD1. Trimmed from V: 6 bases; trimmed from J: 0 bases; junction bases lacking a gene match: 1. The CDR3 goes from the cysteine to the phenylalanine over 13 residues. Of the read, only the CDR3 DNA is kept; its 39 bases are in frame from base 1. CDR1 and CDR2, looked up from the germline V gene, are SGHRS and YFSETQ.